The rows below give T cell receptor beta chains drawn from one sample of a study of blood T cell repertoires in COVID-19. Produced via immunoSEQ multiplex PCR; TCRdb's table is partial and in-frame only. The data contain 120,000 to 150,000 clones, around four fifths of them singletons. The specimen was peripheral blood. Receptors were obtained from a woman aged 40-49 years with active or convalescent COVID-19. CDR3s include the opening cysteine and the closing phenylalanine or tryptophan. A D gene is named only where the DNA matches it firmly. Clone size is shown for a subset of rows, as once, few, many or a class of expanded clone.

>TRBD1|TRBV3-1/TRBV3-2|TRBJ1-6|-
TGTGCCAGCAGCCCGACAGGGGTCAATTCACCCCTCCACTTT
CASSPTGVNSPLHF
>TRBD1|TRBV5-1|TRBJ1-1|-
TGCGCCAGCAGCTTGGATGGGACAGGAGTGAACACTGAAGCTTTCTTT
CASSLDGTGVNTEAFF
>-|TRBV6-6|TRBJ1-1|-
TGTGCCAGCAGTTACCCGGACACTGAAGCTTTCTTT
CASSYPDTEAFF
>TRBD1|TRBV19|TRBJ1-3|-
TGTGCCAGTACCGAACAGGGGGCGGCTGGAAACACCATATATTTT
CASTEQGAAGNTIYF
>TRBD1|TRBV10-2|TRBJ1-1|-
TGCGCCAGCAGTCGATCAGGGGGCGGCACTGAAGCTTTCTTT
CASSRSGGGTEAFF
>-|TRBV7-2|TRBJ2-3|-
TGTGCCAGCAGCTTAGCGCTCGGGATCACAGATACGCAGTATTTT
CASSLALGITDTQYF
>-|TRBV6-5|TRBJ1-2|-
TGTGCCAGCCTCGCCTGGGGGGTGGGGAACTATGGCTACACCTTC
CASLAWGVGNYGYTF
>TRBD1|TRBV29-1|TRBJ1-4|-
TGCAGCGTCCGAAGGACAGGGGGTAAAGAAAAACTGTTTTTT
CSVRRTGGKEKLFF
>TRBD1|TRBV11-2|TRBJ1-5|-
TGTGCCAGCAGCTTAGGACCCGACAGGGGGAATCAGCCCCAGCATTTT
CASSLGPDRGNQPQHF
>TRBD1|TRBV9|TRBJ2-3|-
TGTGCCAGCCGTTTCCGGGACAGGGGAACAGATACGCAGTATTTT
CASRFRDRGTDTQYF
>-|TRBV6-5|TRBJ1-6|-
TGTGCCAGCAATGTGAGGGCCTATAATTCACCCCTCCACTTT
CASNVRAYNSPLHF
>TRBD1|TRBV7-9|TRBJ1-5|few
TGTGCCAGCAGCCCCCGGGACAGAAATCAGCCCCAGCATTTT
CASSPRDRNQPQHF
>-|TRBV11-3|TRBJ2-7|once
TGTGCCAGCAGCTTAGCCCCGGGGAGCGGTAACGAGCAGTACTTC
CASSLAPGSGNEQYF
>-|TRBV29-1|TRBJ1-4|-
TGCAGCGTTGAGCAGGGTAATGAAAAACTGTTTTTT
CSVEQGNEKLFF
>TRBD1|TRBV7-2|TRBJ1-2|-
TGTGCCAGCAGCTTAGATGGGACAGGAAGTTATGGCTACACCTTC
CASSLDGTGSYGYTF
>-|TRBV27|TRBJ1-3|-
TGTGCCAGCAGTTTGTCAGGGGAAGGGTCTGGAAACACCATATATTTT
CASSLSGEGSGNTIYF
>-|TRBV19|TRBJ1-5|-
TGTGCCAGTAGTACAGGGAAGGGGAATCAGCCCCAGCATTTT
CASSTGKGNQPQHF
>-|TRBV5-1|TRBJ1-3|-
TGCGCCAGCAGCAACGGAGGGTTGGGGCCCAACTCTGGAAACACCATATATTTT
CASSNGGLGPNSGNTIYF
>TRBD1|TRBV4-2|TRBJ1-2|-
TGTGCCAGCAGCCCAGGGGGCTATGGCTACACCTTC
CASSPGGYGYTF
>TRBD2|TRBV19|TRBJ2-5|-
TGTGCCAGTATGGGAGGGGCAGCACAAGAGACCCAGTACTTC
CASMGGAAQETQYF
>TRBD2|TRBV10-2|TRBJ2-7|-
TGCGCCAGCTTCGAGGGACTAGCGGGAGGTCTTTTCTACGAGCAGTACTTC
CASFEGLAGGLFYEQYF
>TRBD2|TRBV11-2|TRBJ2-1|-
TGTGCCAGCAGCCCAACTAGCGGGAGGTCCGATGAGCAGTTCTTC
CASSPTSGRSDEQFF
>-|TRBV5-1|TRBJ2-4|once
TGCGCCAGCAGCGTCAGGGGTTCCTCAGCCAAAAACATTCAGTACTTC
CASSVRGSSAKNIQYF
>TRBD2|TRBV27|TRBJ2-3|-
TGTGCCAGCAGGGGGATTAGCGGGATGGACGATACGCAGTATTTT
CASRGISGMDDTQYF
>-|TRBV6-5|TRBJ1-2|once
TGTGCCAGCAGCCGTGAGATGTCCGGGGTAGGTGGCTACACCTTC
CASSREMSGVGGYTF
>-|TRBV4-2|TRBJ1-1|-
TGTGCCAGCAGCCCCAGGACAGCCAACACTGAAGCTTTCTTT
CASSPRTANTEAFF
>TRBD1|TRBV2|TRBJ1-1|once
TGTGCCAGCGGTAGGGACAGCCTCATGAACACTGAAGCTTTCTTT
CASGRDSLMNTEAFF
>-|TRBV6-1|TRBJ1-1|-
TGTGCCAGCAGTGATTTCTTCACTGAAGCTTTCTTT
CASSDFFTEAFF
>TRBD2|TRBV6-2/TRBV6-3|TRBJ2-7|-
TGTGCCAGCAGTTACTCCTGGACTAGCGGGGATGTCTACGAGCAGTACTTC
CASSYSWTSGDVYEQYF
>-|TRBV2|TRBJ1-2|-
TGTGCCAGCAGGATAAACAGGGACGGCTACACCTTC
CASRINRDGYTF
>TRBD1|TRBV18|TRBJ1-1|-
TGTGCCAGCTCACCAAGAACAGGGGGCACTGAAGCTTTCTTT
CASSPRTGGTEAFF
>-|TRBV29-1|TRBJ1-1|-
TGCAGCGTTGCTAGGAACACTGAAGCTTTCTTT
CSVARNTEAFF
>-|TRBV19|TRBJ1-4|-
TGTGCCAGTAGTATAGCCGGGGGAGGCGAAAAACTGTTTTTT
CASSIAGGGEKLFF
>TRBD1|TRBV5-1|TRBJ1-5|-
TGCGCCAGCAGCGAGGGGACAGGCCGTAGCAATCAGCCCCAGCATTTT
CASSEGTGRSNQPQHF
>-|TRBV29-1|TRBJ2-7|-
TGCAGCGTTGACGCGGGACCGGCCTACGAGCAGTACTTC
CSVDAGPAYEQYF
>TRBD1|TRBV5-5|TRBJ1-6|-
TGTGCCAGCAGCCGCCAGGGGGACACATATAATTCACCCCTCCACTTT
CASSRQGDTYNSPLHF
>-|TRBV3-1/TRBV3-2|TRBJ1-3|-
TGTGCCAGCAGCCAAGGGGCGTCACCTGGAAACACCATATATTTT
CASSQGASPGNTIYF
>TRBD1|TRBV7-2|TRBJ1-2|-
TGTGCCAGCAGAGCTACAGGGGGCTATGGCTACACCTTC
CASRATGGYGYTF
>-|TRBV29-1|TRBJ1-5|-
TGCAGCGTTGAAGGCCCGCCACATAGCAATCAGCCCCAGCATTTT
CSVEGPPHSNQPQHF
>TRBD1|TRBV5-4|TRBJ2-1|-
TGTGCCAGCACCACAGGGGGCACGACGCACAATGAGCAGTTCTTC
CASTTGGTTHNEQFF
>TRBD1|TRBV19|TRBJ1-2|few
TGTGCCAGTAGTATAGATGGCGACAGGGGGCTAATTCGGGGGTATGGCTACACCTTC
CASSIDGDRGLIRGYGYTF
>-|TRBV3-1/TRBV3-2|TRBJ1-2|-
TGTGCCAGCAGCCAATACAGGGATAACTATGGCTACACCTTC
CASSQYRDNYGYTF
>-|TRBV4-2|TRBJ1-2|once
TGTGCCAGCAGCCCGAACTCAGGGGCAAGTGGCTACACCTTC
CASSPNSGASGYTF
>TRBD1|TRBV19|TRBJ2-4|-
TGTGCCAGTAGTATAAGGGGGCAAAAAAACATTCAGTACTTC
CASSIRGQKNIQYF
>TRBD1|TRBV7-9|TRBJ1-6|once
TGTGCCAGCAGCAAATATCAGGGGGCCGGCATAATTGGGTCACCCCTCCACTTT
CASSKYQGAGIIGSPLHF
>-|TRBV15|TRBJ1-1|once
TGTGCCACCAGCATGGGGCAGAACACTGAAGCTTTCTTT
CATSMGQNTEAFF
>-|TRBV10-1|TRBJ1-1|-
TGCGCCAGCAGTGTCCACAGGAACACTGAAGCTTTCTTT
CASSVHRNTEAFF
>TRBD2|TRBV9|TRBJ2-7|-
TGTGCCAGCAGCGTAGGGGTGACGGGAGGGTACTACGAGCAGTACTTC
CASSVGVTGGYYEQYF
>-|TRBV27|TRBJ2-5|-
TGTGCCAGCCGCCGAGGACAGAACCAAGAGACCCAGTACTTC
CASRRGQNQETQYF
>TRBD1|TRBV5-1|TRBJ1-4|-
TGCGCCAGCAGCCCGGGACAGGGGCGGGAAACTAATGAAAAACTGTTTTTT
CASSPGQGRETNEKLFF
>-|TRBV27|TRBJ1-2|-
TGTGCCAGCAGTTTGAACGGTGCGGCAGGGGCCTATGGCTACACCTTC
CASSLNGAAGAYGYTF
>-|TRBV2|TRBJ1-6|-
TGTGCCAGCAGTGATATAGATTCACCCCTCCACTTT
CASSDIDSPLHF
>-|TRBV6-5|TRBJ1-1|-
TGTGCCAGCAGTTACTCGGGGGGGGATACTGAAGCTTTCTTT
CASSYSGGDTEAFF
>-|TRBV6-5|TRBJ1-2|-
TGTGCCAGCAGTTACGGCAGGGCCTATGGCTACACCTTC
CASSYGRAYGYTF
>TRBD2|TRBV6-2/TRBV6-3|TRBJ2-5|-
TGTGCCAGCAGTTACCCTTCACAGCGGGGGGACCAAGAGACCCAGTACTTC
CASSYPSQRGDQETQYF
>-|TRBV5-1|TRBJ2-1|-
TGCGCCAGCAGCTTGAATCCAGGGGTGGTTTCGGGCAATGAGCAGTTCTTC
CASSLNPGVVSGNEQFF
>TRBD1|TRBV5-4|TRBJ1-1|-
TGTGCCAGCAGACCTAGGGACAGGGGGAACACTGAAGCTTTCTTT
CASRPRDRGNTEAFF
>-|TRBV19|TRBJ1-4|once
TGTGCCAGTAGTATCGGCTTCGTTTCCAGGGGTAATGAAAAACTGTTTTTT
CASSIGFVSRGNEKLFF
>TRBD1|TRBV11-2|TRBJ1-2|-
TGTGCCAGCAGCTTAGATCTCCCGGACAGGCACTATGGCTACACCTTC
CASSLDLPDRHYGYTF
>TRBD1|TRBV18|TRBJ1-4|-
TGTGCCAGCTCACCACAACCCCCCAGGGGGTCGGCAACTAATGAAAAACTGTTTTTT
CASSPQPPRGSATNEKLFF